The 26 T cell receptor beta chains reported below all come from one sample, sequenced in a study of cytomegalovirus exposure and HLA in healthy donors. The PCR had 60 Vbeta and 13 Jbeta primers. Data came from immunoSEQ multiplex PCR; TCRdb stores just in-frame clones and leaves some out. There are about 120,000 clones in the sample; around four fifths occur only once, and around 2% lies in the top ten. Material: PBMCs. The receptors stem from a man aged 40-55 years in good health and CMV-seronegative.

This clone was seen once. This chain connects TRBV7-6 to TRBJ1-1; 9 bases map to TRBD1. This CDR3 has 14 amino acids. Losses at the gene ends were 5 bases for V and 5 bases for J; bases not matched to a gene: 6. Per the germline V gene, CDR1 is SGHVS and CDR2 is FNYEAQ. CDR3: CASSPNRGRTEAFF. The CDR3 DNA reads TGTGCCAGCAGCCCGAACAGGGGGCGGACTGAAGCTTTCTTT.

The V and J genes are TRBV6-6 and TRBJ2-7; 7 nucleotides align to TRBD1. This CDR3 is 14 amino acids long. Germline assignment: CDR1 MNHNY and CDR2 SVGAGI (reference sequence). The V segment lost 6 bases and the J segment 0 bases; nucleotides outside the gene matches: 5. CDR3 DNA sequence: TGTGCCAGCAGAGGACAGGTGAGCTCCTACGAGCAGTACTTC. Its protein is CASRGQVSSYEQYF.

The chain recombines TRBV9 with TRBJ2-3, with 9 bases fitting TRBD2. V lost 0 bases to trimming and J lost 2 bases; unmatched junction nucleotides: 13. The CDR3 is 19 amino acids. Germline loops: CDR1 SGDLS, CDR2 YYNGEE. CDR3 sequence reads: CASSVASRGRGGLTDTQYF. For the CDR3, the DNA is TGTGCCAGCAGCGTAGCGAGTAGAGGGCGGGGGGGGCTCACAGATACGCAGTATTTT.

J is TRBJ2-7 and V is TRBV5-6; D is possibly TRBD1 (5 bases). CDR3 length: 16 amino acids. Germline CDR1 is SGHDT and CDR2 is YYEEEE. Trimming removed 2 bases at V and 0 bases at J, with 15 bases between. This chain's CDR3 is CASSLGVGTRSYEQYF. The DNA of the CDR3 is TGTGCCAGCAGCTTAGGGGTCGGCACTCGCTCCTACGAGCAGTACTTC.

The V and J genes are TRBV4-3 and TRBJ1-2; D uncertain. V lost 1 base, J lost 3 bases, and 12 bases lay in between. This CDR3 region has 15 residues. CDR1 is LGHNA, CDR2 YSLEER, per germline. The CDR3 is CASSQGPGVDYGYTF. The CDR3 DNA reads as TGCGCCAGCAGCCAAGGACCCGGGGTTGACTATGGCTACACCTTC.

The chain has TRBV2 and TRBJ1-2; maybe TRBD1 (5 bases). This CDR3 is 11 amino acids long. The ends were cut back, 8 bases at V and 8 bases at J, with 12 bases in the middle. Per the germline V gene, CDR1 is SNHLY and CDR2 is FYNNEI. The CDR3 DNA follows: TGTGCCAGCCCAGGGAAGAAGGGCTACACCTTC. Its protein is CASPGKKGYTF. The whole variable domain, remainder taken from reference TRBV2 and TRBJ1-2, is EPEVTQTPSHQVTQMGQEVILRCVPISNHLYFYWYRQILGQKVEFLVSFYNNEISEKSEIFDDQFSVERPDGSNFTLKIRSTKLEDSAMYFCASPGKKGYTFGSGTRLTVV.

The chain links TRBV9 to TRBJ2-7, with 10 bases fitting TRBD2. The CDR3 loop spans 15 amino acids. The junction had 5 bases not matched to a gene; V was cut back by 2 bases and J by 3 bases. Germline V gene lookup returns CDR1 SGDLS and CDR2 YYNGEE. The CDR3: CASSVGLAGDYEQYF. In DNA form, the CDR3 reads TGTGCCAGCAGCGTCGGCCTAGCGGGAGACTACGAGCAGTACTTC.

The genes are TRBV29-1 and TRBJ2-4; a weak D match, TRBD1 (5 bases). Trimming took off 3 bases at V and 12 bases at J, with 21 bases between the two ends. This CDR3 has 14 amino acids. Germline assignment: CDR1 SQVTM and CDR2 ANQGSEA. The DNA for the CDR3 is TGCAGCGTTGAGATAAGGAACTTTCGAGACAGTCAGTACTTC. Its translation: CSVEIRNFRDSQYF.

J is TRBJ2-5 and V is TRBV7-2; the D gene is possibly TRBD1 (6 bases). Trimming left V 5 bases short and J 3 bases short, with 10 bases between. Germline V gene sequence: CDR1 SGHTA, CDR2 FQGNSA. The CDR3 is 13 amino acids. The CDR3 DNA reads TGTGCCAGCAGCCCAAACAGGGAAGAGACCCAGTACTTC. Translating it yields CASSPNREETQYF.

The rearrangement uses TRBV7-6 and TRBJ1-3, with 9 bases fitting TRBD1. The CDR3 extends over 18 amino acids. From germline, CDR1 is SGHVS and CDR2 FNYEAQ. The junction had 10 bases not matched to a gene; V was cut back by 3 bases and J by 1 base. The CDR3 DNA reads as TGTGCCAGCAGCTTGGGATCCACAGGGGGCGCTTCTGGAAACACCATATATTTT. It encodes CASSLGSTGGASGNTIYF. The full variable domain, rest sourced from reference TRBV7-6 and TRBJ1-3, is GAGVSQSPRYKVTKRGQDVALRCDPISGHVSLYWYRQALGQGPEFLTYFNYEAQQDKSGLPNDRFSAERPEGSISTLTIQRTEQRDSAMYRCASSLGSTGGASGNTIYFGEGSWLTVV.

The chain combines TRBV6-5 with TRBJ2-3; 9 nucleotides match TRBD1. The J segment lost 6 bases and the V segment lost 5 bases, leaving 0 bases of the junction unmatched. The CDR3 extends over 12 amino acids. Per germline, CDR1 MNHEY and CDR2 SVGAGI. This CDR3 is CASSTGGDTQYF. CDR3 sequence (DNA): TGTGCCAGCAGTACAGGGGGCGATACGCAGTATTTT.

The chain couples TRBV6-1 to TRBJ2-7; 14 nucleotides line up with TRBD2. V shed 5 bases and J 12 bases; nucleotides not matched to a gene: 9. The V gene's germline CDR1 is MNHNS and CDR2 SASEGT. The CDR3 is made up of 14 amino acids. The CDR3 nucleotides read TGTGCCAGCAGTCGACTAGCGGGGGGGCCCGATCCGTACTTC. It specifies CASSRLAGGPDPYF.

The chain's CDR3 is CASSQSKRITDTQYF. The CDR3 nucleotides read TGCGCCAGCAGCCAGAGTAAGCGGATCACAGATACGCAGTATTTT. The rearrangement links TRBV4-3 to TRBJ2-3, with D perhaps TRBD2 (5 bases). From germline, CDR1 is LGHNA and CDR2 YSLEER. The CDR3 is 15 amino acids. V was pared by 3 bases and J by 2 bases, with 12 bases between.

The V and J genes are TRBV5-1 and TRBJ1-2; the match to TRBD1 covers 9 bases. The CDR3 contains 13 residues. V shed 2 bases and J 7 bases; nucleotides not matched to a gene: 3. The V gene's germline CDR1 is SGHRS and CDR2 YFSETQ. The CDR3: CASSFDRGSGYTF. CDR3 bases: TGCGCCAGCAGCTTCGACAGGGGGAGTGGCTACACCTTC.

This clone has a single count. This sequence joins TRBV6-6 and TRBJ2-7; D gene unclear. Germline V gene data show CDR1 as MNHNY and CDR2 as SVGAGI (reference sequence). The V and J ends lost 8 bases and 0 bases respectively, with 11 bases between them. The CDR3 length is 13 residues. CDR3 bases: TGTGCCAGCTCGAACAGCTACTCCTACGAGCAGTACTTC. Translated: CASSNSYSYEQYF.

The V call is TRBV15, the J call TRBJ2-7, with 7 positions matching TRBD1. There are 12 residues in the CDR3. V lost 8 bases to trimming and J lost 3 bases; unmatched junction nucleotides: 4. The germline CDR1 and CDR2 sequences are LNHNV and YYDKDF (reference sequence). The CDR3 loop reads CATSRQGYEQYF. Here the CDR3 DNA reads TGTGCCACCTCTCGACAGGGCTACGAGCAGTACTTC.

Here the CDR3 reads CASSLTVMNTEAFF. For the CDR3, the DNA is TGCGCCAGCAGCTTGACAGTCATGAACACTGAAGCTTTCTTT. The V call is TRBV5-1, the J call TRBJ1-1; D uncertain. Per the germline V gene, CDR1 is SGHRS and CDR2 is YFSETQ. There are 14 residues in the CDR3. V was trimmed by 1 base and J by 0 bases, leaving 7 bases between them.

This clone was seen just once. The chain couples TRBV4-1 to TRBJ2-1, with TRBD1 identical over 7 bases. V lost 1 base to trimming and J lost 7 bases; unmatched junction nucleotides: 7. Germline V gives CDR1 MGHRA, CDR2 YSYEKL. CDR3 size: 15 residues. The CDR3: CASSQVEGARNEQFF. The CDR3 nucleotides are TGCGCCAGCAGCCAAGTTGAGGGGGCGAGGAATGAGCAGTTCTTC.

The chain is built from TRBV27 and TRBJ2-7; TRBD2 matches at 8 bases. CDR3 length: 13 amino acids. V was clipped by 3 bases and J by 3 bases; unmatched bases: 1. Germline V gives CDR1 MNHEY, CDR2 SMNVEV (reference sequence). DNA of the CDR3: TGTGCCAGCAGTTTTACTAGCGGCTACGAGCAGTACTTC. Protein sequence: CASSFTSGYEQYF.

In its sample, this clone was seen a few times. The V gene is TRBV19, the J gene TRBJ1-2; D might be TRBD1 (5 bases). The CDR3 runs to 14 residues. CDR1 is LNHDA, CDR2 SQIVND, per germline (reference sequence). V lost 4 bases, J lost 4 bases, and 13 bases lay in between. DNA for the CDR3: TGTGCCAGTAGTAAGCCGGGGGGATTCTATGGCTACACCTTC. Protein sequence: CASSKPGGFYGYTF.

CDR3 in DNA: TGTGCCAGCATACCACCAAGTCGGACAGGGAATTACGAGCAGTACTTC. Translated, it gives CASIPPSRTGNYEQYF. The chain recombines TRBV27 with TRBJ2-7, with 8 nucleotides matching TRBD1. Per germline, CDR1 MNHEY and CDR2 SMNVEV (reference sequence). This CDR3 comprises 16 residues. Trimming cost V 7 bases and J 4 bases; bases outside gene matches: 15.

V usage is TRBV5-4 and J usage is TRBJ2-2; 9 bases line up with TRBD2. This CDR3 has 17 amino acids. Germline V lookup: CDR1 SGHNT, CDR2 YYREEE (reference sequence). Losses at the gene ends were 2 bases for V and 2 bases for J; bases not matched to a gene: 7. CDR3 in amino acids: CASSLKRGASNTGELFF. The CDR3 DNA reads TGTGCCAGCAGCTTAAAGCGGGGGGCCTCTAACACCGGGGAGCTGTTTTTT.

In regard to this clone: This sample also contains other DNA sequences that code for the same CDR3. The chain couples TRBV6-5 to TRBJ2-5, with 7 bases lining up with TRBD1. After removal of 0 bases from V and 1 base from J, the junction contained 2 bases not matched to a gene. Germline V CDR1 and CDR2: MNHEY, SVGAGI. The CDR3 contains 15 residues. CDR3 amino acids: CASSYSRDSQETQYF. DNA of the CDR3: TGTGCCAGCAGTTACTCGAGGGACAGCCAAGAGACCCAGTACTTC.

The chain recombines TRBV7-2 with TRBJ1-1, with 8 positions matching TRBD1. The ends lost 5 bases at V and 3 bases at J; junction bases unmatched: 5. The germline V gene has CDR1 SGHTA and CDR2 FQGNSA. The CDR3 totals 14 residues. The CDR3, as DNA: TGTGCCAGCAGCCTGCAGGGGGCTGACACTGAAGCTTTCTTT. It yields the protein CASSLQGADTEAFF.

The chain couples TRBV28 to TRBJ2-3; 8 positions agree with TRBD2. Looked up from germline, CDR1 is MDHEN and CDR2 is SYDVKM. This CDR3 is 18 amino acids long. The junction had 16 bases not matched to a gene; V was cut back by 4 bases and J by 4 bases. CDR3 nucleotide sequence: TGTGCCAGCAGTTCACAGGGACTAGGGAAGGGGCCCGCAGATACGCAGTATTTT. This codes for CASSSQGLGKGPADTQYF.

The V and J genes are TRBV6-1 and TRBJ2-5; TRBD2 aligns across 8 bases. This CDR3 comprises 15 residues. CDR1 and CDR2 (germline): MNHNS, SASEGT. The trim removed 3 bases at V and 3 bases at J, leaving 6 bases unmatched. CDR3 region: CASSEPGLGKETQYF. CDR3 DNA sequence: TGTGCCAGCAGTGAGCCGGGACTAGGGAAAGAGACCCAGTACTTC.